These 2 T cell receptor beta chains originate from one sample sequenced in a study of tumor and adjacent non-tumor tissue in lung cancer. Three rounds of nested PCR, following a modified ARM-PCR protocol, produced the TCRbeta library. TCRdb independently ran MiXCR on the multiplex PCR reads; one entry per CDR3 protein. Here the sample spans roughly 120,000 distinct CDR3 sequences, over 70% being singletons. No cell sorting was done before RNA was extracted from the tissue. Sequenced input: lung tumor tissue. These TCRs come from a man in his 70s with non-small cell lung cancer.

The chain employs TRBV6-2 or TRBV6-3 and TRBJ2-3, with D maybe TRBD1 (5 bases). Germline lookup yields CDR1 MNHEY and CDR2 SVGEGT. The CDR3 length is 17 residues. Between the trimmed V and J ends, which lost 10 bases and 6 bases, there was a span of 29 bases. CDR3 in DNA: TGTGCCAACAGATACCCGATGACAGTAGGCCATCAGGATACGCAGTATTTT. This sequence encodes CANRYPMTVGHQDTQYF.

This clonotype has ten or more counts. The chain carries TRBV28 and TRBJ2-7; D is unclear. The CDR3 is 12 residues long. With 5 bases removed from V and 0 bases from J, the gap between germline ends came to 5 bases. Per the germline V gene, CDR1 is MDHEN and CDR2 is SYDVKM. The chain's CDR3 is CASSLLSYEQYF. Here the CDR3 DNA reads TGTGCCAGCAGTCTGCTCTCCTACGAGCAGTACTTC.